This T cell receptor (beta chain) was sequenced for a study of tumor and adjacent non-tumor tissue in lung cancer. Across the whole study: The cohort had under 15 adenocarcinoma, a couple of squamous cell and 1 small cell patients.

This CDR3 comprises 14 residues. Germline V gene data show CDR1 as GTSNPN and CDR2 as SVGIG (reference sequence). Trimming took 3 bases from V and 6 from J, leaving 12 bases between them. No cell sorting was done before RNA was extracted from the tissue. The library came from three nested PCR rounds adapted from ARM-PCR protocols. TCRdb fed the multiplex PCR reads into MiXCR, producing one record per CDR3 protein. In the table there are over 110,000 distinct CDR3 sequences, roughly 66% of which are singletons. V usage is TRBV30 and J usage is TRBJ2-6; unclear D gene. The clonotype originates from a man between 60 and 75 years old with small cell lung cancer. The sample comprised lung tumor tissue. CDR3 amino acids: CAWSAGSKANVLTF. The DNA of the CDR3 is TGTGCCTGGAGCGCCGGTTCTAAGGCCAACGTCCTGACTTTC.